One and the same sample provided the 19 T cell receptor beta chains below, sequenced in a study of shared clonotypes between healthy human individuals. Generated by immunoSEQ multiplex PCR, the TCRdb table keeps only in-frame clones and is missing some. Here the sample spans 2 million to 2.5 million clones, roughly 90% being singletons. The material sequenced was naive CD4+ T cells from PBMCs. Subset of the sample: CD45RA+ positively selected. The receptors were sampled from a man between 18 and 35 years old in good health. Some clones in this sample may be carry-over from other donors' samples.

The genes are TRBV2 and TRBJ2-1, with 8 nucleotides matching TRBD2. Germline-derived CDR1 and CDR2 are SNHLY and FYNNEI. The J segment lost 8 bases and the V segment lost 11 bases, leaving 14 bases of the junction unmatched. The CDR3 is 14 residues long. CDR3 coding DNA: TGTGCCCCCAAAGCGGGGGAGGGCGGGCATGAGCAGTTCTTC. Translating gives CAPKAGEGGHEQFF.

The chain couples TRBV13 to TRBJ1-4; 9 nucleotides match TRBD1. The CDR3 is made up of 13 amino acids. V shed 4 bases, J shed 11 bases, and the junction held 5 bases outside the gene matches. The germline gives CDR1 PRHDT, CDR2 FYEKMQ (reference sequence). CDR3 sequence reads: CASSSIDRGKLFF. CDR3 in DNA: TGTGCCAGCAGCTCAATCGACAGGGGGAAACTGTTTTTT.

The chain recombines TRBV5-4 with TRBJ2-5, with no clear D. Per germline, CDR1 SGHNT and CDR2 YYREEE (reference sequence). Trimming took off 0 bases at V and 7 bases at J, with 10 bases between the two ends. This CDR3 contains 13 residues. The CDR3 coding sequence is TGTGCCAGCAGCTTGGGTGGGTACGTGACCCAGTACTTC. This codes for CASSLGGYVTQYF.

The V call is TRBV28, the J call TRBJ1-5, with D maybe TRBD1 (6 bases). Germline-derived CDR1 and CDR2 are MDHEN and SYDVKM. The CDR3 has 16 amino acids. The V end was cut by 6 bases, the J end by 2 bases, with 17 bases between. The CDR3 spells CASSNLQGLGNQPQHF. CDR3 sequence (DNA): TGTGCCAGCAGCAACCTACAGGGTCTCGGCAATCAGCCCCAGCATTTT.

Points on this clone: Distinct nucleotide sequences in the sample also encode this CDR3. The chain combines TRBV28 with TRBJ2-1; possibly TRBD1 for D (6 bases). Trimming cost V 1 base and J 0 bases, with 10 bases left between them. Germline V gene sequence: CDR1 MDHEN, CDR2 SYDVKM. This CDR3 comprises 16 residues. Here the CDR3 DNA reads TGTGCCAGCAGTTTATTGGGCAGGGGCTCCTACAATGAGCAGTTCTTC. Its translation is CASSLLGRGSYNEQFF.

V and J are TRBV5-4 and TRBJ2-3; possible D gene TRBD2, 5 bases. V lost 10 bases and J lost 4, with 16 bases in between. This CDR3 spans 13 amino acids. The germline V gene encodes CDR1 SGHNT and CDR2 YYREEE (reference sequence). CDR3 sequence (DNA): TGTGCCGGAGGTTGGGGTAGGGCAGATACGCAGTATTTT. Translated, it gives CAGGWGRADTQYF.

The chain is built from TRBV28 and TRBJ1-5; unclear D gene. V was trimmed by 6 bases and J by 1 base, leaving 10 bases between them. The germline gives CDR1 MDHEN, CDR2 SYDVKM. CDR3 length equals 14 residues. The CDR3 sequence is CASRRPLSNQPQHF. The DNA for the CDR3 is TGTGCCAGCAGGCGGCCTCTCAGCAATCAGCCCCAGCATTTT.

This rearrangement joins TRBV19 to TRBJ2-5; tentative D call: TRBD1 (6 bases). There are 14 residues in the CDR3. Germline V CDR1 and CDR2: LNHDA, SQIVND (reference sequence). Trimming took off 5 bases at V and 5 bases at J, with 15 bases between the two ends. The CDR3 sequence: CASSVRGREETQYF. The CDR3, as DNA: TGTGCCAGTAGTGTCAGGGGAAGGGAGGAGACCCAGTACTTC.

Here the CDR3 reads CASSRELAGGYNEQFF. CDR3 nucleotides: TGTGCCAGCAGCCGAGAACTAGCGGGAGGTTACAATGAGCAGTTCTTC. The V call is TRBV4-2, the J call TRBJ2-1; TRBD2 agrees at 12 bases. Germline V lookup: CDR1 LGHNA, CDR2 YNFKEQ. There are 16 residues in the CDR3. V was clipped by 4 bases and J by 4 bases; unmatched bases: 5.

The chain recombines TRBV4-1 with TRBJ2-3, with TRBD1 matching over 9 bases. Germline V gene data show CDR1 as MGHRA and CDR2 as YSYEKL. With V trimmed by 6 bases and J by 4 bases, 11 bases remained unmatched. The CDR3 has 16 residues. CDR3 amino acids: CASSKPGTGTPDTQYF. In nucleotides, the CDR3 is TGCGCCAGCAGTAAGCCCGGGACAGGGACCCCAGATACGCAGTATTTT.

This clone was seen only once. Different DNA sequences within this sample yield the same CDR3. The chain carries TRBV5-1 and TRBJ2-1, with 8 bases aligning to TRBD2. Germline-derived CDR1 and CDR2 are SGHRS and YFSETQ. The CDR3 spans 14 residues. Trimming cost V 0 bases and J 6 bases; bases outside gene matches: 2. The chain's CDR3 is CASSLAGTSNEQFF. CDR3 in DNA: TGCGCCAGCAGCTTGGCCGGGACTAGCAATGAGCAGTTCTTC.

The V call is TRBV28, the J call TRBJ1-1, with 7 bases fitting TRBD1. After removal of 3 bases from V and 5 bases from J, the junction contained 15 bases not matched to a gene. The CDR3 consists of 17 residues. Germline V gene sequence: CDR1 MDHEN, CDR2 SYDVKM. In DNA form, the CDR3 reads TGTGCCAGCAGTTTCCGAGGGGTAGGGGGCGCGAGGACTGAAGCTTTCTTT. Its translation is CASSFRGVGGARTEAFF.

A word on this clone: Other DNA sequences within the sample encode an identical CDR3. The rearrangement uses TRBV6-6 and TRBJ2-1; D gene unclear. CDR1 and CDR2 (germline): MNHNY, SVGAGI (reference sequence). V gave up 0 bases and J gave up 4 bases, with 4 bases separating them. CDR3 length equals 13 residues. The CDR3 protein is CASSYSSYNEQFF. In nucleotides, the CDR3 is TGTGCCAGCAGTTACTCGAGTTACAATGAGCAGTTCTTC.

The genes are TRBV7-3 and TRBJ1-2; 10 positions agree with TRBD1. The junction had 7 bases not matched to a gene; V was cut back by 5 bases and J by 4 bases. Germline V gives CDR1 SGHTA, CDR2 FQGTGA. This CDR3 contains 15 residues. This CDR3 reads CASSPGGQGIYGYTF. In DNA, the CDR3 is TGTGCCAGCAGCCCAGGGGGACAGGGGATCTATGGCTACACCTTC. The variable domain in full, with the rest retrieved from reference TRBV7-3 and TRBJ1-2, is GAGVSQTPSNKVTEKGKYVELRCDPISGHTALYWYRQSLGQGPEFLIYFQGTGAADDSGLPNDRFFAVRPEGSVSTLKIQRTERGDSAVYLCASSPGGQGIYGYTFGSGTRLTVV.

The V gene is TRBV11-3, the J gene TRBJ1-3; D unresolved. From germline, CDR1 is SGHNT and CDR2 YENEEA. This CDR3 is built from 13 residues. Trimming stripped 5 bases from V and 4 bases from J, with 9 bases between. In DNA form, the CDR3 reads TGTGCCAGCAGCCCGACACCCGGAAACACCATATATTTT. Translation: CASSPTPGNTIYF.

The chain links TRBV28 to TRBJ2-5; D unresolved. The length of the CDR3 is 13 residues. The germline gives CDR1 MDHEN, CDR2 SYDVKM. Trimming removed 1 base from V and 5 bases from J, with 8 bases in between. CDR3 protein: CASSLSPSETQYF. In DNA form, the CDR3 reads TGTGCCAGCAGTTTATCCCCCTCGGAGACCCAGTACTTC. Variable domain in full (rest from reference TRBV28 and TRBJ2-5): DVKVTQSSRYLVKRTGEKVFLECVQDMDHENMFWYRQDPGLGLRLIYFSYDVKMKEKGDIPEGYSVSREKKERFSLILESASTNQTSMYLCASSLSPSETQYFGPGTRLLVL.

This sequence joins TRBV9 and TRBJ2-7; D is unresolved. The V end was cut by 4 bases, the J end by 1 base, with 12 bases between. Germline V CDR1 and CDR2: SGDLS, YYNGEE. The length of the CDR3 is 14 residues. The CDR3 is CASSPRGGSYEQYF. CDR3 in DNA: TGTGCCAGCAGCCCTCGCGGTGGGTCCTACGAGCAGTACTTC.

This clone was seen once. Other DNA sequences in the same sample also yield this CDR3. The chain combines TRBV5-1 with TRBJ2-2, with a possible D match to TRBD2 (6 bases). The V and J ends lost 4 bases and 3 bases respectively, with 13 bases between them. The germline V gene encodes CDR1 SGHRS and CDR2 YFSETQ. The CDR3 runs to 15 residues. CDR3 sequence (DNA): TGCGCCAGCAGCCCCGGGACTGCAGACACCGGGGAGCTGTTTTTT. Protein product: CASSPGTADTGELFF. The full variable domain, its missing parts supplied by reference TRBV5-1 and TRBJ2-2, is KAGVTQTPRYLIKTRGQQVTLSCSPISGHRSVSWYQQTPGQGLQFLFEYFSETQRNKGNFPGRFSGRQFSNSRSEMNVSTLELGDSALYLCASSPGTADTGELFFGEGSRLTVL.

The V call is TRBV19, the J call TRBJ2-6; TRBD2 might be the D (5 bases). The CDR3 contains 14 residues. Per germline, CDR1 LNHDA and CDR2 SQIVND (reference sequence). Trimming pared 11 bases from V and 4 bases from J, leaving 15 bases between. CDR3 sequence: CASSAGTGANVLTF. The CDR3 nucleotides are TGTGCCTCCTCGGCGGGTACCGGGGCCAACGTCCTGACTTTC. Full variable domain (outside the CDR3, taken from reference TRBV19 and TRBJ2-6): DGGITQSPKYLFRKEGQNVTLSCEQNLNHDAMYWYRQDPGQGLRLIYYSQIVNDFQKGDIAEGYSVSREKKESFPLTVTSAQKNPTAFYLCASSAGTGANVLTFGAGSRLTVL.